Each of the 5 T cell receptor beta chains below was sequenced from the same sample in a study of CD8+ T cells in alopecia areata. Extracted RNA was reverse transcribed into cDNA, the sequencing template. The repertoire was sequenced with immunoSEQ multiplex PCR; TCRdb's copy has only in-frame clones and lacks some. The sample records some 8,000 clones, around 55% being singletons. Peripheral blood and lesional scalp punch biopsies came from alopecia areata patients. The sequencing here drew on skin, taken at week 0. The receptors originated from a human donor with alopecia areata.

This chain joins TRBV25-1 and TRBJ2-1, with 8 nucleotides matching TRBD2. The CDR3 length is 14 residues. Germline lookup yields CDR1 MGHDK and CDR2 SYGVNS. V lost 0 bases to trimming and J lost 9 bases; unmatched junction nucleotides: 4. Written as DNA, the CDR3 is TGTGCCAGCAGTGAATACGACCGGGAGGGTGAGCAGTTCTTC. It codes for CASSEYDREGEQFF.

This chain joins TRBV19 and TRBJ1-1; no definite D call. This CDR3 has 11 residues. Trimming cost V 6 bases and J 5 bases, with 7 bases left between them. Germline values: CDR1 LNHDA, CDR2 SQIVND (reference sequence). CDR3 in amino acids: CASRVGTEAFF. The CDR3 DNA sequence: TGTGCCAGTAGGGTTGGAACTGAAGCTTTCTTT.

This clone was counted only a few times. In the same sample, other DNA sequences code for this CDR3. V and J are TRBV18 and TRBJ2-1; no clear D. The length of the CDR3 is 12 residues. V lost 2 bases to trimming and J lost 5 bases, with 4 bases between them. CDR1 is KGHSH, CDR2 LQKENI, per germline. CDR3 residues: CASSPGDNEQFF. In nucleotides, the CDR3 is TGTGCCAGCTCACCAGGGGACAATGAGCAGTTCTTC.

V is TRBV29-1 and J is TRBJ2-3; D perhaps matches TRBD2 (6 bases). This CDR3 comprises 14 residues. Deletions cut 0 bases from V and 7 bases from J, with 14 bases between. CDR1 and CDR2 from the germline V gene are SQVTM and ANQGSEA. The CDR3 sequence: CSVEDPASAHTQYF. The CDR3 DNA is TGCAGCGTTGAAGATCCGGCTAGCGCCCATACGCAGTATTTT.

The chain links TRBV6-6 to TRBJ2-1, with TRBD2 matching 10 bases. Trimming cost V 8 bases and J 5 bases; bases outside gene matches: 6. The CDR3 runs to 14 residues. Per the germline V gene, CDR1 is MNHNY and CDR2 is SVGAGI (reference sequence). The CDR3 bases are TGTGCCAGCTCTTCTAGCGGGAGCAACAATGAGCAGTTCTTC. Its protein product is CASSSSGSNNEQFF.